These T cell receptor beta chains were read from a single sample in a study of blood T cell repertoires in COVID-19. Some clones are missing from TCRdb's copy, which holds only in-frame ones; the method was immunoSEQ multiplex PCR. The data show around 300,000 clones, around 90% seen once. Sequencing used PBMCs or T cells enriched from blood (not recorded which). These receptors were taken from a woman between 18 and 29 years old with acute COVID-19. Both conserved end residues are part of each CDR3. The D gene is left open where the match is weak. Expanded clones are given a class, and other clones once, few, many or no size at all.

TRBV7-8,once,-,TRBJ2-7,14,TGTGCCAGCAGCGCAGGGACTTCCACCTACGAGCAGTACTTC,CASSAGTSTYEQYF
TRBV7-9,-,TRBD2,TRBJ2-1,15,TGTGCCAGCAGCTTCTATGGCGCGGGAGAGGCTGAGCAGTTCTTC,CASSFYGAGEAEQFF
TRBV5-1,few,-,TRBJ2-7,16,TGCGCCAGCAGCTTGGGGTCAACAGCGGTCTACTACGAGCAGTACTTC,CASSLGSTAVYYEQYF
TRBV29-1,-,TRBD1,TRBJ2-7,18,TGCAGCGTTTTGGGCGCCGGTCGTGGACAGGGGGTTTCCTACGAGCAGTACTTC,CSVLGAGRGQGVSYEQYF
TRBV24-1,-,-,TRBJ2-2,14,TGTGCCACCAGTGATTACCTCAGGGCCGGGGAGCTGTTTTTT,CATSDYLRAGELFF
TRBV18,-,-,TRBJ1-2,13,TGTGCCAGCTCCCCCTTCTCCGCGGAAGGCTACACCTTC,CASSPFSAEGYTF
TRBV5-1,-,TRBD2,TRBJ2-7,17,TGCGCCAGCAGCTTGGTCAGATCCGGGACTAGCGGCTACGAGCAGTACTTC,CASSLVRSGTSGYEQYF
TRBV6-1,-,-,TRBJ2-2,15,TGTGCCAGCAGTGAAAAGGGGCGCTACACCGGGGAGCTGTTTTTT,CASSEKGRYTGELFF
TRBV5-6,once,-,TRBJ2-5,14,TGTGCCAGCAGCAGACTCACGTACCAAGAGACCCAGTACTTC,CASSRLTYQETQYF
TRBV28,-,-,TRBJ1-5,15,TGTGCCAGCAGCCCGGGGGGAGAAAGCAATCAGCCCCAGCATTTT,CASSPGGESNQPQHF
TRBV5-1,-,TRBD1,TRBJ1-1,16,TGCGCCAGCAGCTTTTACCCGACAGGGGGCGTCACTGAAGCTTTCTTT,CASSFYPTGGVTEAFF
TRBV7-2,-,-,TRBJ2-5,11,TGTGCCAGCAGCTTGGCCGAGACCCAGTACTTC,CASSLAETQYF
TRBV15,-,-,TRBJ1-1,16,TGTGCCACCAGCAGAGTGCTCGGACTCTTGAACACTGAAGCTTTCTTT,CATSRVLGLLNTEAFF
TRBV6-6,-,TRBD2,TRBJ2-7,18,TGTGCCAGCAGTCCCCTCAATCCCCCACTAGCGGGAGTGTACGAGCAGTACTTC,CASSPLNPPLAGVYEQYF
TRBV4-1,-,-,TRBJ1-1,15,TGCGCCAGCAGCCAAGATGGGGGGTGGAACACTGAAGCTTTCTTT,CASSQDGGWNTEAFF
TRBV29-1,-,-,TRBJ2-3,12,TGCAGCGGCAGGGAGGGCACAGATACGCAGTATTTT,CSGREGTDTQYF
TRBV12-5,-,TRBD1,TRBJ2-1,14,TGTGCTAGTGGTACAGGGGTGAGGGACAATGAGCAGTTCTTC,CASGTGVRDNEQFF
TRBV6-5,few,-,TRBJ1-5,14,TGTGCCAGCAGGAACGCAGGTAGCAATCAGCCCCAGCATTTT,CASRNAGSNQPQHF
TRBV19,-,-,TRBJ2-3,14,TGTGCCAGTAGTACGGGGGACGACACAGATACGCAGTATTTT,CASSTGDDTDTQYF
TRBV28,-,TRBD2,TRBJ2-1,13,TGTGCCAGCAGTCGAGGACTAGTCGAAGAGCAGTTCTTC,CASSRGLVEEQFF
TRBV19,-,TRBD1,TRBJ1-5,17,TGTGCCAGTAACATGGACCATACAGGGGAGGGCAATCAGCCCCAGCATTTT,CASNMDHTGEGNQPQHF
TRBV5-5,-,-,TRBJ1-5,16,TGTGCCAGCAGCCTAACCCTGCCGGGACTTAATCAGCCCCAGCATTTT,CASSLTLPGLNQPQHF
TRBV28,-,TRBD1,TRBJ2-5,14,TGTGCCAGCAGTCCTCAGGACAGGGGAGAGACCCAGTACTTC,CASSPQDRGETQYF
TRBV5-1,many,-,TRBJ2-7,14,TGCGCCAGCAGCTCCCGCTCGGGCTCCTACGAGCAGTACTTC,CASSSRSGSYEQYF
TRBV19,-,-,TRBJ1-2,16,TGTGCCAGTACCTTAGCTCTAGGCAGGGGAAACTATGGCTACACCTTC,CASTLALGRGNYGYTF